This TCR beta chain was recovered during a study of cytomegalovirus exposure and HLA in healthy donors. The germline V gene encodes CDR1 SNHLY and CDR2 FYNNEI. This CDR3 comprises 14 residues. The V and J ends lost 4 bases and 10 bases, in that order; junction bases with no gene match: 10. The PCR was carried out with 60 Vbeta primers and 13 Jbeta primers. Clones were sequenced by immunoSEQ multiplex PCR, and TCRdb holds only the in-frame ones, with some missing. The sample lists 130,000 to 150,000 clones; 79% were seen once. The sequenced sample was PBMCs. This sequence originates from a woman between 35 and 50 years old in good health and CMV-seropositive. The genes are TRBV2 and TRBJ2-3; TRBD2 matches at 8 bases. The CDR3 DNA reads TGTGCCAGCAGTGCCGGGACTAGGCAGATTGCGCAGTATTTT. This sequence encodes CASSAGTRQIAQYF.